The 15 T cell receptor beta chains listed next were all sequenced from one sample in a study of shared clonotypes between healthy human individuals. Clones were read by immunoSEQ multiplex PCR, and TCRdb kept only the in-frame ones, dropping some. Seen here are around 500,000 clones, roughly 83% observed once, and the top ten hold about 12%. Sequenced: PBMCs. The receptors derive from a woman between 40 and 55 years old in good health. Some clones in this sample may be carry-over from other donors' samples.

This clone turned up a few times. V and J are TRBV9 and TRBJ1-3; D perhaps matches TRBD1 (5 bases). CDR1 and CDR2 (germline): SGDLS, YYNGEE. The CDR3 consists of 16 residues. V lost 4 bases, J lost 0 bases, and 14 bases lay in between. CDR3 protein: CASSPLGGDSGNTIYF. CDR3 coding DNA: TGTGCCAGCAGCCCCCTCGGGGGAGACTCTGGAAACACCATATATTTT.

The chain links TRBV4-3 to TRBJ1-5; D is unclear. Trimming pared 1 base from V and 5 bases from J, leaving 9 bases between. The CDR3 spans 14 residues. Germline V gene sequence: CDR1 LGHNA, CDR2 YSLEER. In DNA, the CDR3 is TGCGCCAGCAGCCAAGGGCAGACCCATCAGCCCCAGCATTTT. This codes for CASSQGQTHQPQHF.

This chain uses TRBV7-3 with TRBJ2-2; D is unclear. The CDR3 runs 12 residues. The germline V and J ends were trimmed by 3 bases and 5 bases, with 4 bases remaining between them. Per germline, CDR1 SGHTA and CDR2 FQGTGA. Here the CDR3 reads CASSFGTGELFF. CDR3 nucleotides: TGTGCCAGCAGCTTCGGTACCGGGGAGCTGTTTTTT.

This CDR3 reads CASSPSGQGSFSQETQYF. The CDR3 bases are TGTGCCAGCAGCCCATCGGGACAGGGTTCCTTTTCCCAAGAGACCCAGTACTTC. V and J are TRBV11-1 and TRBJ2-5; TRBD1 agrees at 9 bases. Germline V lookup: CDR1 SGHAT, CDR2 FQDESV (reference sequence). The CDR3 spans 18 residues. J gave up 1 base and V 5 bases, and 14 bases lay outside the gene matches.

Regarding this clone: This sample includes further DNA sequences coding for the same CDR3. The rearrangement uses TRBV29-1 and TRBJ2-7, with 13 bases that match TRBD2. Germline loops: CDR1 SQVTM, CDR2 ANQGSEA. V lost 4 bases and J lost 0; bases outside the gene matches: 0. The CDR3 loop spans 14 amino acids. CDR3 sequence (DNA): TGCAGCGTTGGGACTAGCGGGAGCTCCTACGAGCAGTACTTC. It specifies CSVGTSGSSYEQYF.

This clone was seen once. The chain carries TRBV10-3 and TRBJ1-1; D gene unclear. CDR1 and CDR2 (germline): ENHRY, SYGVKD. The V end was cut by 11 bases, the J end by 5 bases, with 18 bases between. CDR3 size: 13 residues. CDR3 nucleotide sequence: TGTGCCGTTCTCCAGACCCCGGAGACTGAAGCTTTCTTT. Translating it yields CAVLQTPETEAFF.

The chain uses TRBV9 and TRBJ2-3; D is undetermined. This CDR3 has 15 residues. The V and J ends lost 0 bases and 0 bases respectively, with 8 bases between them. Per the germline V gene, CDR1 is SGDLS and CDR2 is YYNGEE. The CDR3: CASSVGVTSTDTQYF. CDR3 nucleotides: TGTGCCAGCAGCGTAGGAGTAACTAGCACAGATACGCAGTATTTT.

This rearrangement joins TRBV28 to TRBJ2-7; no clear D gene. Germline CDR1 and CDR2: MDHEN and SYDVKM. V was shortened by 8 bases and J by 6 bases, with 17 bases between the two germline ends. The CDR3 sequence is 13 residues long. The CDR3 spells CASLAGAISEQYF. CDR3 in DNA: TGTGCCAGCTTAGCAGGAGCTATCTCCGAGCAGTACTTC. Full variable domain (outside the CDR3, taken from reference TRBV28 and TRBJ2-7): DVKVTQSSRYLVKRTGEKVFLECVQDMDHENMFWYRQDPGLGLRLIYFSYDVKMKEKGDIPEGYSVSREKKERFSLILESASTNQTSMYLCASLAGAISEQYFGPGTRLTVT.

This clone was seen just once. The CDR3 region has the DNA TGTGCCAGCACCCGACAGGGGGCATTTCTAGAAAAACTGTTTTTT. This codes for CASTRQGAFLEKLFF. The rearrangement joins TRBV6-4 to TRBJ1-4; 10 positions match TRBD1. CDR1 MRHNA and CDR2 SNTAGT come from the germline V gene. The ends lost 7 bases at V and 8 bases at J; junction bases unmatched: 10. The CDR3 extends over 15 amino acids.

In its sample, this clone was seen once. CDR3 in amino acids: CAWSVGLAGSETQYF. CDR3 DNA: TGTGCCTGGAGTGTCGGACTAGCGGGATCGGAGACCCAGTACTTC. The chain joins TRBV30 to TRBJ2-5, with 12 bases identical to TRBD2. The ends lost 0 bases at V and 5 bases at J; junction bases unmatched: 4. CDR3 size: 15 residues. CDR1 and CDR2 (germline): GTSNPN, SVGIG (reference sequence).

This sequence joins TRBV7-8 and TRBJ2-7; 8 bases align to TRBD2. The J segment lost 6 bases and the V segment lost 3 bases, leaving 16 bases of the junction unmatched. Germline lookup yields CDR1 SGHVS and CDR2 FQNEAQ. CDR3 length equals 17 residues. This CDR3 reads CASSFIRTGTRIPEQYF. The CDR3 nucleotides read TGTGCCAGCAGCTTTATCCGAACCGGGACTAGAATACCCGAGCAGTACTTC.

V and J are TRBV27 and TRBJ2-5; 11 nucleotides line up with TRBD2. The CDR3 has 20 residues. With 2 bases clipped from V and 4 bases from J, the junction kept 18 bases outside the gene matches. CDR1 is MNHEY, CDR2 SMNVEV, per germline (reference sequence). Here the CDR3 DNA reads TGTGCCAGCAGTTTAAACGTATTGCCCATACTAGCGGGAGTTGGAGAGACCCAGTACTTC. It is translated as CASSLNVLPILAGVGETQYF.

V usage is TRBV30 and J usage is TRBJ2-1; 7 bases map to TRBD2. V was clipped by 3 bases and J by 3 bases; unmatched bases: 5. This CDR3 spans 14 amino acids. CDR1 and CDR2 (germline): GTSNPN, SVGIG (reference sequence). The CDR3 spells CAWRWPGGYNEQFF. For the CDR3, the DNA is TGTGCCTGGAGGTGGCCGGGAGGCTACAATGAGCAGTTCTTC.

Notes on this clone: The sample has other DNA sequences that encode this CDR3 too. J is TRBJ2-5 and V is TRBV28; 15 positions agree with TRBD2. V shed 5 bases, J shed 4 bases, and the junction held 2 bases outside the gene matches. The CDR3 has 15 amino acids. Per germline, CDR1 MDHEN and CDR2 SYDVKM. CDR3 residues: CASSPGLAGGETQYF. CDR3 nucleotides: TGTGCCAGCAGTCCGGGACTAGCGGGAGGAGAGACCCAGTACTTC.

V usage is TRBV30 and J usage is TRBJ2-3, with TRBD2 identical over 12 bases. The CDR3 runs to 16 residues. The germline CDR1 and CDR2 sequences are GTSNPN and SVGIG (reference sequence). J gave up 3 bases and V 7 bases, and 11 bases lay outside the gene matches. The CDR3 DNA reads as TGTGCCTCCGACAGACTAGCGGGAGAAGAGACAGATACGCAGTATTTT. This gives the protein CASDRLAGEETDTQYF.